One sample yielded the 26 T cell receptor beta chains listed below, sequenced in a study of blood T cell repertoires in COVID-19. Measured with immunoSEQ multiplex PCR; TCRdb has only the in-frame clones, and not every one. The sample holds over 60,000 clones; about 88% are singletons and the top ten take around 9%. Sequencing input: peripheral blood. The source of these receptors is an elderly man with acute or convalescent COVID-19.

The chain couples TRBV7-9 to TRBJ1-5; 8 positions agree with TRBD1. Germline loops: CDR1 SEHNR, CDR2 FQNEAQ (reference sequence). The J segment lost 6 bases and the V segment lost 4 bases, leaving 5 bases of the junction unmatched. The CDR3 length is 14 residues. CDR3 DNA: TGTGCCAGCAGCTCCACAGGGGGTTTTCAGCCCCAGCATTTT. Translating gives CASSSTGGFQPQHF.

The chain links TRBV7-3 to TRBJ2-1, with TRBD2 identical over 13 bases. There are 16 residues in the CDR3. CDR1 is SGHTA, CDR2 FQGTGA, per germline. The junction had 5 bases not matched to a gene; V was cut back by 5 bases and J by 4 bases. The CDR3 DNA reads as TGTGCCAGCAGCGTACTAGCGGGGGGGATATACAATGAGCAGTTCTTC. It encodes CASSVLAGGIYNEQFF.

The chain recombines TRBV2 with TRBJ2-1, with D possibly being TRBD2 (5 bases). Deletions cut 4 bases from V and 2 bases from J, with 9 bases between. This CDR3 has 14 residues. Germline CDR1 is SNHLY and CDR2 is FYNNEI. Here the CDR3 DNA reads TGTGCCAGCAGTGCGAGGACTGCCTACAATGAGCAGTTCTTC. Residues: CASSARTAYNEQFF.

This chain connects TRBV7-9 to TRBJ2-3; 7 positions match TRBD2. Germline CDR1 and CDR2: SEHNR and FQNEAQ (reference sequence). Trimming cost V 3 bases and J 2 bases; bases outside gene matches: 5. This CDR3 has 15 amino acids. In nucleotides, the CDR3 is TGTGCCAGCAGCTTTGTGGGAGGGGACACAGATACGCAGTATTTT. Its protein is CASSFVGGDTDTQYF.

The chain joins TRBV6-1 to TRBJ2-1, with 9 bases identical to TRBD1. V lost 1 base and J lost 8; bases outside the gene matches: 6. The germline V gene has CDR1 MNHNS and CDR2 SASEGT. CDR3 length: 15 residues. Written as DNA, the CDR3 is TGTGCCAGCAGTGAAGGGGGACAGGGATTATATGAGCAGTTCTTC. Translation gives CASSEGGQGLYEQFF.

There are a few counts of this clone. This rearrangement joins TRBV21-1 to TRBJ1-6. TRBV21-1 is an annotated pseudogene. CDR3 length: 13 residues. The CDR3 DNA follows: TGTGCCTGCCGAGGGAGGCCTAATTCACCCCTCCACTTT. Translation: CACRGRPNSPLHF.

The rearrangement uses TRBV21-1 and TRBJ1-5; the table assigns TRBD1, which was not confirmed against the DNA. TRBV21-1 is listed as a pseudogene. CDR3 size: 17 residues. The CDR3 DNA reads as TGTGCCAGCAGCAGGACAGGGGGCAACGAGAGCAATCAGCCCCAGCATTTT. Its protein is CASSRTGGNESNQPQHF.

As to this clone: Other DNA sequences within the sample encode an identical CDR3. The rearrangement joins TRBV11-2 to TRBJ1-5; D is uncertain. From germline, CDR1 is SGHAT and CDR2 FQNNGV. With 0 bases removed from V and 5 bases from J, the gap between germline ends came to 5 bases. This CDR3 region has 13 residues. CDR3 amino acids: CASSLDRDQPQHF. In DNA, the CDR3 is TGTGCCAGCAGCTTAGACCGGGATCAGCCCCAGCATTTT.

The chain couples TRBV30 to TRBJ1-2, with D uncertain. Between the trimmed V and J ends, which lost 5 bases and 6 bases, there was a span of 7 bases. CDR1 GTSNPN and CDR2 SVGIG come from the germline V gene (reference sequence). This CDR3 spans 10 amino acids. CDR3: CAWFLDGYTF. Here the CDR3 DNA reads TGTGCCTGGTTCCTCGATGGCTACACCTTC. Full variable domain (rest looked up from reference TRBV30 and TRBJ1-2): SQTIHQWPATLVQPVGSPLSLECTVEGTSNPNLYWYRQAAGRGLQLLFYSVGIGQISSEVPQNLSASRPQDRQFILSSKKLLLSDSGFYLCAWFLDGYTFGSGTRLTVV.

The V and J genes are TRBV11-3 and TRBJ1-2; tentative D call: TRBD1 (5 bases). The length of the CDR3 is 13 residues. V was trimmed by 0 bases and J by 4 bases, leaving 6 bases between them. Per germline, CDR1 SGHNT and CDR2 YENEEA. The CDR3 DNA follows: TGTGCCAGCAGCTTAGATACAGGCTATGGCTACACCTTC. Translated: CASSLDTGYGYTF.

As regards this clone: Other DNA sequences in this sample translate to the same CDR3. The chain is built from TRBV5-1 and TRBJ1-1; D is unclear. Germline CDR1 is SGHRS and CDR2 is YFSETQ. Trimming took 2 bases from V and 1 from J, leaving 9 bases between them. The CDR3 extends over 14 amino acids. The CDR3 reads CASSLEGSNTEAFF. The CDR3 nucleotides are TGCGCCAGCAGCTTAGAGGGTTCGAACACTGAAGCTTTCTTT.

This clone was seen only once. This chain links TRBV27 with TRBJ2-1; the match to TRBD1 covers 10 bases. V gave up 5 bases and J gave up 7 bases; unmatched junction bases: 14. Per the germline V gene, CDR1 is MNHEY and CDR2 is SMNVEV (reference sequence). The CDR3 covers 17 residues. CDR3 sequence reads: CASSTFRTGGSLNEQFF. CDR3 bases: TGTGCCAGCAGTACCTTCAGGACAGGGGGAAGTTTAAATGAGCAGTTCTTC.

The table lists this clone with a few counts. The V gene is TRBV7-8, the J gene TRBJ1-2; TRBD1 might be the D (5 bases). This CDR3 contains 13 residues. The germline V gene has CDR1 SGHVS and CDR2 FQNEAQ. V was trimmed by 5 bases and J by 5 bases, leaving 12 bases between them. The CDR3 sequence: CASSAGRRYGYTF. CDR3 sequence (DNA): TGTGCCAGCAGCGCGGGACGGAGATATGGCTACACCTTC.

The rearrangement joins TRBV23-1 to TRBJ1-3; possibly TRBD1 for D (6 bases). TRBV23-1 is an ORF, and what it does is uncertain. The V and J ends lost 7 bases and 0 bases respectively, with 13 bases between them. The CDR3 loop spans 15 amino acids. Here the CDR3 DNA reads TGCGCCAGCAAAGGGGGTTCGCTCTCTGGAAACACCATATATTTT. Its translation: CASKGGSLSGNTIYF.

The rearrangement links TRBV19 to TRBJ1-2, with 7 bases that match TRBD1. The ends lost 5 bases at V and 5 bases at J; junction bases unmatched: 14. In germline, CDR1 is LNHDA, CDR2 SQIVND (reference sequence). CDR3 length: 16 residues. The DNA for the CDR3 is TGTGCCAGTAGTCTGGATCGGGACAGCTTGGTTTATGGCTACACCTTC. Amino acid sequence: CASSLDRDSLVYGYTF. The variable domain in full, with the rest retrieved from reference TRBV19 and TRBJ1-2, is DGGITQSPKYLFRKEGQNVTLSCEQNLNHDAMYWYRQDPGQGLRLIYYSQIVNDFQKGDIAEGYSVSREKKESFPLTVTSAQKNPTAFYLCASSLDRDSLVYGYTFGSGTRLTVV.

To note about this clone: One end of the junction fails to match germline, which may point to a read error. The chain joins TRBV12-3 or TRBV12-4 to TRBJ2-2, with D uncertain. The CDR3 contains 13 residues. Here the CDR3 reads CAISAGSGGELFF. For the CDR3, the DNA is TGTGCCATCAGTGCTGGGTCGGGCGGGGAGCTGTTTTTT.

The gene calls are TRBV7-2 and TRBJ1-2; D gene unclear. CDR3 length: 12 residues. Deletions cut 1 base from V and 8 bases from J, with 8 bases between. Germline loops: CDR1 SGHTA, CDR2 FQGNSA. In nucleotides, the CDR3 is TGTGCCAGCAGCTTAGAGGCCGGGGGCTACACCTTC. As protein: CASSLEAGGYTF.

The chain joins TRBV7-3 to TRBJ2-3; D may be TRBD1 (5 bases). The CDR3 is 13 residues long. CDR1 is SGHTA and CDR2 is FQGTGA in the germline V gene. Between the trimmed V and J ends, which lost 2 bases and 5 bases, there was a span of 8 bases. This CDR3 is CASSLQGEDTQYF. The CDR3 coding sequence is TGTGCCAGCAGCTTACAGGGTGAAGATACGCAGTATTTT.

This clone was found a few times. This chain connects TRBV2 to TRBJ1-2, with D perhaps matching TRBD1 (5 bases). This CDR3 contains 14 residues. V was trimmed by 0 bases and J by 1 base, leaving 6 bases between them. Germline V gene sequence: CDR1 SNHLY, CDR2 FYNNEI. The CDR3 DNA reads TGTGCCAGCAGTGAAGCGCAGGGTAACTATGGCTACACCTTC. It encodes CASSEAQGNYGYTF.

The chain links TRBV2 to TRBJ1-2; no clear D gene. The CDR3 covers 12 residues. Germline V lookup: CDR1 SNHLY, CDR2 FYNNEI. V lost 4 bases and J 7 bases, leaving 10 bases between the germline ends. The CDR3 region is CASSAGPGGYTF. The CDR3 DNA is TGTGCCAGCAGTGCTGGCCCGGGTGGCTACACCTTC. The whole variable domain, remainder taken from reference TRBV2 and TRBJ1-2, is EPEVTQTPSHQVTQMGQEVILRCVPISNHLYFYWYRQILGQKVEFLVSFYNNEISEKSEIFDDQFSVERPDGSNFTLKIRSTKLEDSAMYFCASSAGPGGYTFGSGTRLTVV.

The chain recombines TRBV5-1 with TRBJ2-7, with 8 bases matching TRBD2. Germline lookup yields CDR1 SGHRS and CDR2 YFSETQ. V gave up 4 bases and J gave up 7 bases; unmatched junction bases: 10. The CDR3 totals 14 residues. The CDR3 DNA reads as TGCGCCAGCAGCGTTAGCGGGACCCCCGGGGAGCAGTACTTC. Encoded protein: CASSVSGTPGEQYF.

This clone was counted a few times. This chain joins TRBV4-1 and TRBJ2-3; the match to TRBD2 covers 13 bases. With 4 bases clipped from V and 2 bases from J, the junction kept 6 bases outside the gene matches. Germline CDR1 reads MGHRA; CDR2 reads YSYEKL. The CDR3 covers 17 residues. This CDR3 is CASSPTGTSGATDTQYF. The CDR3 region has the DNA TGCGCCAGCAGCCCGACCGGGACTAGCGGGGCCACAGATACGCAGTATTTT.

This rearrangement joins TRBV11-2 to TRBJ2-5; no firm D call. Germline V lookup: CDR1 SGHAT, CDR2 FQNNGV. Between the trimmed V and J ends, which lost 7 bases and 1 base, there was a span of 13 bases. The CDR3 runs to 14 residues. The CDR3 region has the DNA TGTGCCAGCACCATTGGGCGTCTCCAAGAGACCCAGTACTTC. It encodes CASTIGRLQETQYF.

V gene TRBV9 combines with J gene TRBJ2-7; the match to TRBD2 covers 7 bases. CDR1 and CDR2 from the germline V gene are SGDLS and YYNGEE. The CDR3 has 14 amino acids. V lost 3 bases and J lost 7; bases outside the gene matches: 10. The CDR3 loop reads CASSAGGVTKEQYF. DNA for the CDR3: TGTGCCAGCAGCGCGGGGGGAGTTACGAAGGAGCAGTACTTC.

This chain links TRBV7-2 with TRBJ2-7; 14 nucleotides match TRBD2. Germline values: CDR1 SGHTA, CDR2 FQGNSA. V gave up 5 bases and J gave up 3 bases; unmatched junction bases: 6. This CDR3 has 16 amino acids. The CDR3 DNA reads as TGTGCCAGCAGCCCCTGGACTAGCGGGAGGTTCTACGAGCAGTACTTC. Translated, it gives CASSPWTSGRFYEQYF.

The J gene is TRBJ1-4, the V gene TRBV5-6; the D gene is possibly TRBD1 (5 bases). The CDR3 runs to 13 residues. V lost 0 bases to trimming and J lost 5 bases, with 5 bases between them. In germline, CDR1 is SGHDT, CDR2 YYEEEE. The CDR3 loop reads CASSLGQNEKLFF. CDR3 nucleotides: TGTGCCAGCAGCTTGGGACAGAATGAAAAACTGTTTTTT.